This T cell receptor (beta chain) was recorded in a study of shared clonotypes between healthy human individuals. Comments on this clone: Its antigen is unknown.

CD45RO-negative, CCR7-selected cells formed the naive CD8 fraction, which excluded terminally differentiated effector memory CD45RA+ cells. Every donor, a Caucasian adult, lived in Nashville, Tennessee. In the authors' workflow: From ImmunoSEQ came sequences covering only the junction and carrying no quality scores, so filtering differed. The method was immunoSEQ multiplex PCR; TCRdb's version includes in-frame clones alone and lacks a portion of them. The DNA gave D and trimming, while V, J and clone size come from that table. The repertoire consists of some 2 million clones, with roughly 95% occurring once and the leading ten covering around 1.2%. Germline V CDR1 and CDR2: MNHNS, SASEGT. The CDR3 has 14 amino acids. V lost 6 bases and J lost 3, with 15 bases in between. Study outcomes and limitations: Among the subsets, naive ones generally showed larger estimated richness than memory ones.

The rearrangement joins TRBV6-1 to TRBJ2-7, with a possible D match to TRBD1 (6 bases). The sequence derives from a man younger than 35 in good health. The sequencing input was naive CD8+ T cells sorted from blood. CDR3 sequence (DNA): TGTGCCAGCAGGGCCCGGGACACATACTACGAGCAGTACTTC. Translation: CASRARDTYYEQYF.